This TCR beta chain was documented in a study of blood T cell repertoires in COVID-19. The wider study: Acute and convalescent COVID-19 specimens originated in the United States, Italy and Spain.

A remark on this clone: The sample contains more than one DNA sequence encoding this CDR3.

Using immunoSEQ multiplex PCR, the repertoire was profiled, and TCRdb retains in-frame clones only, with some absent. The sample contains around 290,000 clones, roughly 90% of which appear only once. Germline CDR1 and CDR2: GTSNPN and SVGIG (reference sequence). CDR3 length: 13 residues. With V trimmed by 0 bases and J by 4 bases, 1 base remained unmatched. The chain has TRBV30 and TRBJ1-1, with 8 nucleotides matching TRBD1. The sequencing sample was made of peripheral blood. The receptor's source is a woman aged 25 to 39 with COVID-19, enrolled during active disease. Here the CDR3 DNA reads TGTGCCTGGAGTGTAACAGGGGGCACTGAAGCTTTCTTT. Translated: CAWSVTGGTEAFF.